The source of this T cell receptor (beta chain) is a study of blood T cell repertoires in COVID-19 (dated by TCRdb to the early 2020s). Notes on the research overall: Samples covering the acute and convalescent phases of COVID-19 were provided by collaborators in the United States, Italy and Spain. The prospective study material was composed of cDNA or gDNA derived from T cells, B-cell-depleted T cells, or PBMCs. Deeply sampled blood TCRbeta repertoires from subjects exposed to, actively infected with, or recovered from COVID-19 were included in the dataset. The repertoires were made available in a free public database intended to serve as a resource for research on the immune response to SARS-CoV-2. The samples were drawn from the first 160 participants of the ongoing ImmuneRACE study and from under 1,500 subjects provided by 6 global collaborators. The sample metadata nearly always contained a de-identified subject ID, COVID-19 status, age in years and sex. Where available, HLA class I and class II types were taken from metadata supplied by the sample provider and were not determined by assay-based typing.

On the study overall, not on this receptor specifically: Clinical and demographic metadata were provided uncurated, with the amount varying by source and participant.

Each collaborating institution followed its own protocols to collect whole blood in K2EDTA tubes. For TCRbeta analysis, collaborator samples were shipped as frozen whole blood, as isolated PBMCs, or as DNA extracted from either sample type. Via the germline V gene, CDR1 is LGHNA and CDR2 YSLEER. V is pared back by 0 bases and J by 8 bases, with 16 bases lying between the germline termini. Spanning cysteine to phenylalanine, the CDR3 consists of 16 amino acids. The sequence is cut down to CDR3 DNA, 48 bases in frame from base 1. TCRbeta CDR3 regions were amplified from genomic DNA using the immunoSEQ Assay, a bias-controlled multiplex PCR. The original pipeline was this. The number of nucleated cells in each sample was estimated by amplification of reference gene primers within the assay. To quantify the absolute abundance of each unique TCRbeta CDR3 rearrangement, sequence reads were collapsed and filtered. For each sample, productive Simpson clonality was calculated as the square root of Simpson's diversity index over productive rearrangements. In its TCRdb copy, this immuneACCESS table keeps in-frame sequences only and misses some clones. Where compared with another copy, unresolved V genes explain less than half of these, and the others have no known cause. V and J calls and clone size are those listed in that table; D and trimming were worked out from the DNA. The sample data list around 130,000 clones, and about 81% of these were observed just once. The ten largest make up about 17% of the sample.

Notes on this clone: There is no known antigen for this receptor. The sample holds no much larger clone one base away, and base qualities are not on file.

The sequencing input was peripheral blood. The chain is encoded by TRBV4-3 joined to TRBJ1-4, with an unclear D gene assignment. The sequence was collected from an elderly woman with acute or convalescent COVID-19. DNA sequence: TGCGCCAGCAGCCAAGATAGAGGCCCGCTAGGCGAAAAACTGTTTTTT. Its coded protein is CASSQDRGPLGEKLFF.